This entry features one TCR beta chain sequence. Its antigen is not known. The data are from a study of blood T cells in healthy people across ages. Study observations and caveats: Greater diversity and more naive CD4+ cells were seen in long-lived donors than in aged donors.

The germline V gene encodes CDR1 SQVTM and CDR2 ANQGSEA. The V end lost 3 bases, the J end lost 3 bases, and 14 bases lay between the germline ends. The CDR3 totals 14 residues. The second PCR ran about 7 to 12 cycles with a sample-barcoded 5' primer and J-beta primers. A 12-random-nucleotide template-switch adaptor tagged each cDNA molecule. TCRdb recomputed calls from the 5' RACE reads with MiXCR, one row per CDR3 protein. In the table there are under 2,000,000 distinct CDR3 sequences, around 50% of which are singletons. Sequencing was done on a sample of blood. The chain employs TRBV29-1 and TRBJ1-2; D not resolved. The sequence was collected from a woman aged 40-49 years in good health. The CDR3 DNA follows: TGCAGCGTTGATGCTGACCGGGCCCACTATGGCTACACCTTC. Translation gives CSVDADRAHYGYTF.